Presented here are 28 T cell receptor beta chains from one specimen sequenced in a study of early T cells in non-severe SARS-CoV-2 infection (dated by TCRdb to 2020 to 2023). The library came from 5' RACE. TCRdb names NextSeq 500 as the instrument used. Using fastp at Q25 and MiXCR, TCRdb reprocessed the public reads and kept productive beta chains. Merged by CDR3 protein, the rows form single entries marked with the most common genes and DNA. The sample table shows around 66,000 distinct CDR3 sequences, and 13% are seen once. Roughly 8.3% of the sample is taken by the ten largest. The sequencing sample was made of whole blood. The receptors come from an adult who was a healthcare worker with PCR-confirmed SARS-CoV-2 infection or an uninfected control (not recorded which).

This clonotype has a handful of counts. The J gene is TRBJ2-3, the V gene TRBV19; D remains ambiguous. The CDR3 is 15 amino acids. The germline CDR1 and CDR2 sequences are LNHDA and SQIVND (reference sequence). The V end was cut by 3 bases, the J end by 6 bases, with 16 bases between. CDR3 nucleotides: TGTGCCAGTAGTATCTCCAGCGTCCTGTGGGATACGCAGTATTTT. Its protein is CASSISSVLWDTQYF.

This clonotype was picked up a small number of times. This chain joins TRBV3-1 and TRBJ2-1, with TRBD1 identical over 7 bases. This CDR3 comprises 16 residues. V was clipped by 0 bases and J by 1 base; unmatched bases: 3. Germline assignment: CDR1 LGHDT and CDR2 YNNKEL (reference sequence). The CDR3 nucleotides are TGTGCCAGCAGCCAAGATAGGGGGCGGTCCTACAATGAGCAGTTCTTC. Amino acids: CASSQDRGRSYNEQFF.

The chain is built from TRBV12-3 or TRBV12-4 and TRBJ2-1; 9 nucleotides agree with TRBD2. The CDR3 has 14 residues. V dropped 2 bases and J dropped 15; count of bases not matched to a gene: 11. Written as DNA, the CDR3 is TGTGCCAGCAGTTTATCAAATGCCGGGACTAGCATGTTCTTC. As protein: CASSLSNAGTSMFF.

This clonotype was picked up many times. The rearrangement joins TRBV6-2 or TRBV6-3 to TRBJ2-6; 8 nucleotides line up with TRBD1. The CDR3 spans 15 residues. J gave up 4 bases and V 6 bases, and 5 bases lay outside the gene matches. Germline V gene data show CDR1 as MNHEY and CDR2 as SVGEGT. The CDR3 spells CASRRTGTGANVLTF. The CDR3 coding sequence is TGTGCCAGCAGAAGGACAGGGACGGGGGCCAACGTCCTGACTTTC.

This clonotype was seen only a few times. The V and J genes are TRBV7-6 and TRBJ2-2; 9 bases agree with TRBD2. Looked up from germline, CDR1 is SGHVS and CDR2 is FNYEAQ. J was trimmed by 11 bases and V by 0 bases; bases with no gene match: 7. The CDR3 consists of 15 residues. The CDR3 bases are TGTGCCAGCAGCTTAGCGGCTAGCGGGACGTCAGAGCTGTTTTTT. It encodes CASSLAASGTSELFF.

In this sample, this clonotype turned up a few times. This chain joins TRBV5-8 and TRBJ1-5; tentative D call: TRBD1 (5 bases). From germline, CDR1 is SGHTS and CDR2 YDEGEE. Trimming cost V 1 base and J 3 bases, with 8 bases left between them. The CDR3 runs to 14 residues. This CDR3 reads CASSLMTANQPQHF. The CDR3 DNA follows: TGTGCCAGCAGCTTGATGACAGCCAATCAGCCCCAGCATTTT.

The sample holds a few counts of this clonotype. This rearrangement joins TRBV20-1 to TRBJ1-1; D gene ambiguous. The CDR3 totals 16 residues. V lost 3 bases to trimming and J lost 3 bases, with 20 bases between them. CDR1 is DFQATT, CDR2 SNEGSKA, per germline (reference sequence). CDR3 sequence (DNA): TGCAGTGCTAGCCCCGAAGCGGGCAGGAGATACACTGAAGCTTTCTTT. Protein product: CSASPEAGRRYTEAFF.

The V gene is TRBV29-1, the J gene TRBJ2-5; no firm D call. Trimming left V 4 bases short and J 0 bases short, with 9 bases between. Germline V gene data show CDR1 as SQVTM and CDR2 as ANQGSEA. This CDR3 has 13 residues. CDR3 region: CSVGFSYQETQYF. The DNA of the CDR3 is TGCAGCGTTGGATTCTCGTACCAAGAGACCCAGTACTTC.

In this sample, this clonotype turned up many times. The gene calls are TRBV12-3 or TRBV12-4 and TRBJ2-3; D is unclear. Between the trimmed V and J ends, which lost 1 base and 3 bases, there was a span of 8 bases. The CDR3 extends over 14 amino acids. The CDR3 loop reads CASSLGFETDTQYF. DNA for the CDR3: TGTGCCAGCAGTTTAGGGTTTGAGACAGATACGCAGTATTTT.

The CDR3 DNA is TGCAGTGCTATTCTCTCGCGGGAGAAGTACGAGCAGTACTTC. This codes for CSAILSREKYEQYF. This chain connects TRBV20-1 to TRBJ2-7; 7 bases agree with TRBD2. This CDR3 is built from 14 residues. The germline CDR1 and CDR2 sequences are DFQATT and SNEGSKA (reference sequence). The V segment lost 4 bases and the J segment 4 bases; nucleotides outside the gene matches: 10.

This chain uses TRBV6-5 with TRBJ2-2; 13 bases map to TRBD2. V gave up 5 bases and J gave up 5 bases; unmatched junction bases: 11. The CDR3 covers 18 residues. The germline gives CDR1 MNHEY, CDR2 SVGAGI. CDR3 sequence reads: CASSPPQGGLAGTGELFF. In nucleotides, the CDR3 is TGTGCCAGCAGTCCGCCCCAGGGGGGACTAGCGGGAACCGGGGAGCTGTTTTTT.

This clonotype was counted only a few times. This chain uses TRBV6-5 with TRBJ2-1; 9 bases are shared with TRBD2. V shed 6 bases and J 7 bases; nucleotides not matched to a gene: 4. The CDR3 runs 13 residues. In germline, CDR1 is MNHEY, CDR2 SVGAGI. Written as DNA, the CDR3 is TGTGCCAGCAGCAAGCTAGCGGGAAATGAGCAGTTCTTC. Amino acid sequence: CASSKLAGNEQFF.

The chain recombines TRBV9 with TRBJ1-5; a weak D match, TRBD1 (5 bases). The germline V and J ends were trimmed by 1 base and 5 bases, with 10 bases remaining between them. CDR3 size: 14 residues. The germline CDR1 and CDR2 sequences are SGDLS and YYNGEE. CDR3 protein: CASSVTDKYQPQHF. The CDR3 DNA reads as TGTGCCAGCAGCGTAACGGACAAGTATCAGCCCCAGCATTTT.

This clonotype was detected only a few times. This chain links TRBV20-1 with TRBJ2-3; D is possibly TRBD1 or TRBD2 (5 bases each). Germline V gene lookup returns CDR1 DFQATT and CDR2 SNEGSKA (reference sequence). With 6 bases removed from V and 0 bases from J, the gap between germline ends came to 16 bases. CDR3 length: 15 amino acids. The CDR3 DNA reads TGCAGTGCCCTAGCTCAGGGCGGGAGCACAGATACGCAGTATTTT. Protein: CSALAQGGSTDTQYF.

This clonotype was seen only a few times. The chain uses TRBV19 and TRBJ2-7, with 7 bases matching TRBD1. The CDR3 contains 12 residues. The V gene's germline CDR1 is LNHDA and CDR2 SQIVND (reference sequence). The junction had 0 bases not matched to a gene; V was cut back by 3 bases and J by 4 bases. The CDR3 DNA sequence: TGTGCCAGTAGTATGGGACAGTACGAGCAGTACTTC. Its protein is CASSMGQYEQYF.

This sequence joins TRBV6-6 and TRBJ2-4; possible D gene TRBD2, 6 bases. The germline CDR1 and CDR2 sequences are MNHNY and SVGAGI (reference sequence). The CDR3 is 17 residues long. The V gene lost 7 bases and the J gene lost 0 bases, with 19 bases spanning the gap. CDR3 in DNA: TGTGCCAGCACCATTCTGGGGGGACCACTAGCCAAAAACATTCAGTACTTC. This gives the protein CASTILGGPLAKNIQYF.

The CDR3 spells CSVPRTARRGETQYF. The CDR3 region has the DNA TGCAGCGTTCCTAGGACAGCCCGGCGGGGAGAGACCCAGTACTTC. The rearrangement uses TRBV29-1 and TRBJ2-5; either TRBD1 or TRBD2 may fit D (6 bases each). Trimming removed 5 bases from V and 4 bases from J, with 20 bases in between. CDR3 length: 15 amino acids. Germline V CDR1 and CDR2: SQVTM, ANQGSEA. Full variable domain (outside the CDR3, taken from reference TRBV29-1 and TRBJ2-5): SAVISQKPSRDICQRGTSLTIQCQVDSQVTMMFWYRQQPGQSLTLIATANQGSEATYESGFVIDKFPISRPNLTFSTLTVSNMSPEDSSIYLCSVPRTARRGETQYFGPGTRLLVL.

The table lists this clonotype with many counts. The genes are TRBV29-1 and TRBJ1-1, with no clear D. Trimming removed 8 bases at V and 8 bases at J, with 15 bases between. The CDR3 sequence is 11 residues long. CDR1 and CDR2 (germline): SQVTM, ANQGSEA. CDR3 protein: CSLAGGGEAFF. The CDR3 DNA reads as TGCAGCTTAGCAGGCGGCGGGGAAGCTTTCTTT.

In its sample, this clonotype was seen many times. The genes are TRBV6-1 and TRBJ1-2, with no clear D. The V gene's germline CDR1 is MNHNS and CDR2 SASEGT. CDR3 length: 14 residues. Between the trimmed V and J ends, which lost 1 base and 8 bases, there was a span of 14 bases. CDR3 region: CASSEVHLKGGYTF. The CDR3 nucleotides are TGTGCCAGCAGTGAAGTCCACCTGAAGGGAGGCTACACCTTC.

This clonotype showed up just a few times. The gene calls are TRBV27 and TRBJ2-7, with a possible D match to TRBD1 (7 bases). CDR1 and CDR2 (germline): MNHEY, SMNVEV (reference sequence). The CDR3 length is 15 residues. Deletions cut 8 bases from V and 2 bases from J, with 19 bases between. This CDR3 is CASQGGPRQTYEQYF. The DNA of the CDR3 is TGTGCCAGCCAGGGGGGACCGCGTCAGACCTACGAGCAGTACTTC.

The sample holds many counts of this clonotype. The CDR3 sequence: CASSYFENTEAFF. CDR3 coding DNA: TGTGCCAGCAGTTATTTCGAGAACACTGAAGCTTTCTTT. The chain has TRBV28 and TRBJ1-1, with D unclear. V shed 4 bases and J shed 1 base, with 7 bases lying between them. The CDR3 is made up of 13 amino acids. The germline gives CDR1 MDHEN, CDR2 SYDVKM.

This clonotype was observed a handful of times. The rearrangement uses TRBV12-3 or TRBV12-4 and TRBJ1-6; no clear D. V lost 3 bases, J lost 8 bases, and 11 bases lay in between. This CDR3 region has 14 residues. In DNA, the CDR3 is TGTGCCAGCAGTTTCCCCAGTAGGGATTCACCCCTCCACTTT. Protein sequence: CASSFPSRDSPLHF.

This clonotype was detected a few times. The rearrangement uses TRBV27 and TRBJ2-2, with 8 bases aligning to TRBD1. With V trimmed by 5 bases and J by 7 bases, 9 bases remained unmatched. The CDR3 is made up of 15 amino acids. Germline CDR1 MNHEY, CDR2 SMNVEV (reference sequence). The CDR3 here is CASSTWTGTGGELFF. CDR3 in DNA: TGTGCCAGCAGTACCTGGACAGGGACGGGCGGGGAGCTGTTTTTT.

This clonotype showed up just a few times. In DNA, the CDR3 is TGTGCCAGCAGCCAAACAGGGGGAAATAACTATGGCTACACCTTC. This gives the protein CASSQTGGNNYGYTF. The chain uses TRBV27 and TRBJ1-2; TRBD1 aligns across 8 bases. The CDR3 extends over 15 amino acids. J was trimmed by 1 base and V by 6 bases; bases with no gene match: 7. The germline gives CDR1 MNHEY, CDR2 SMNVEV (reference sequence).

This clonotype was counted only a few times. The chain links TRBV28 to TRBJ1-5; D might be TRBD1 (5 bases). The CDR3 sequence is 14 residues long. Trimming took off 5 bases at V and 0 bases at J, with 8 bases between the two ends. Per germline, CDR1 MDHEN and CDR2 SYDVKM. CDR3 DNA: TGTGCCAGCAGTCGACAGTATAGCAATCAGCCCCAGCATTTT. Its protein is CASSRQYSNQPQHF.

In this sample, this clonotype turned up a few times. CDR3 nucleotides: TGTGCCAGCAGCTTAATAGCGGGGCCCTCTACGCAGTATTTT. This codes for CASSLIAGPSTQYF. This chain joins TRBV7-9 and TRBJ2-3; 8 bases map to TRBD2. With 2 bases clipped from V and 8 bases from J, the junction kept 6 bases outside the gene matches. From germline, CDR1 is SEHNR and CDR2 FQNEAQ (reference sequence). The CDR3 runs 14 residues.

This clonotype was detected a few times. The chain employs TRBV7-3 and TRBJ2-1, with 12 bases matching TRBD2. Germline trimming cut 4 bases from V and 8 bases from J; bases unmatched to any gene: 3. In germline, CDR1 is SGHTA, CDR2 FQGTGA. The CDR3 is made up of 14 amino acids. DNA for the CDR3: TGTGCCAGCAGCTCCTCTAGCGGGAGGGATGAGCAGTTCTTC. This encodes CASSSSSGRDEQFF.

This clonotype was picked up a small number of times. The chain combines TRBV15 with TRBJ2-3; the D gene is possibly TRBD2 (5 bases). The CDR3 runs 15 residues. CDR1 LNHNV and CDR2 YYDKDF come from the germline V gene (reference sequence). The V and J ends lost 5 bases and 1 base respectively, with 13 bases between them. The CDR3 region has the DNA TGTGCCACCAGCCCAGAGGGATCCGGCACAGATACGCAGTATTTT. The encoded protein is CATSPEGSGTDTQYF.